Shown below are 16 T cell receptor beta chains from a single sample sequenced in a study of spatial heterogeneity in lung cancer. TCRdb itself ran the 5' RACE reads through MiXCR, one entry per CDR3 protein. The table records about 43,000 distinct CDR3 sequences, under 25% of them present only once. Time point described: blood at routine non-recurrence follow-up after resection. The sample was PBMCs, taken at follow-up. The receptors derive from a female donor with early-stage non-small cell lung cancer.

This clonotype was observed many times. The chain is built from TRBV3-1 and TRBJ2-1; TRBD1 matches 8 bases. From germline, CDR1 is LGHDT and CDR2 YNNKEL (reference sequence). V shed 6 bases, J shed 0 bases, and the junction held 4 bases outside the gene matches. This CDR3 region has 15 residues. The CDR3 DNA reads TGTGCCAGCAGTGACACAGGGGGCTCCTACAATGAGCAGTTCTTC. Protein product: CASSDTGGSYNEQFF.

This clonotype was detected a few times. The genes are TRBV5-6 and TRBJ2-5; no clear D gene. Germline CDR1 SGHDT, CDR2 YYEEEE. This CDR3 is built from 14 residues. V gave up 0 bases and J gave up 0 bases, with 6 bases separating them. DNA for the CDR3: TGTGCCAGCAGCTTGGAAGTGTACCAAGAGACCCAGTACTTC. This translates into CASSLEVYQETQYF.

A word on this clonotype: An end of the junction does not agree with germline; a read error may underlie this. The chain carries TRBV12-3 or TRBV12-4 and TRBJ1-1; tentative D call: TRBD1 (5 bases). The CDR3 contains 14 residues. The CDR3 reads CASTKLNRIAEAFF. CDR3 coding DNA: TGTGCCAGCACCAAGCTGAACAGGATCGCTGAGGCTTTCTTT.

This clonotype was counted a few times. This chain connects TRBV5-6 to TRBJ1-4; D gene uncertain. Germline V gene data show CDR1 as SGHDT and CDR2 as YYEEEE. The CDR3 is 14 residues long. V was trimmed by 3 bases and J by 5 bases, leaving 11 bases between them. CDR3 region: CASSSGLTNEKLFF. DNA of the CDR3: TGTGCCAGCAGCTCTGGCCTGACCAATGAAAAACTGTTTTTT.

This chain joins TRBV5-5 and TRBJ2-5; D unresolved. This CDR3 is 13 amino acids long. Trimming stripped 1 base from V and 4 bases from J, with 8 bases between. In germline, CDR1 is SGHKS, CDR2 YYEKEE (reference sequence). The CDR3 region is CASSLLTVETQYF. CDR3 sequence (DNA): TGTGCCAGCAGCTTGTTGACCGTAGAGACCCAGTACTTC.

Ten or more counts support this clonotype. The CDR3 spells CASSRTGDEQFF. The CDR3 DNA sequence: TGTGCCAGCAGCCGTACAGGGGATGAGCAGTTCTTC. The chain has TRBV9 and TRBJ2-1; 7 nucleotides line up with TRBD1. J gave up 8 bases and V 4 bases, and 3 bases lay outside the gene matches. The CDR3 runs to 12 residues. Looked up from germline, CDR1 is SGDLS and CDR2 is YYNGEE.

V is TRBV7-2 and J is TRBJ2-1; no reliable D call. Germline V gene data show CDR1 as SGHTA and CDR2 as FQGNSA. The CDR3 sequence is 14 residues long. V was trimmed by 0 bases and J by 4 bases, leaving 7 bases between them. CDR3 nucleotides: TGTGCCAGCAGCTTAGCGGACGCGTACAATGAGCAGTTCTTC. Protein: CASSLADAYNEQFF.

J is TRBJ1-1 and V is TRBV5-1, with D hard to call. The CDR3 totals 13 residues. V shed 4 bases and J shed 5 bases, with 12 bases lying between them. CDR1 is SGHRS, CDR2 YFSETQ, per germline. CDR3 nucleotides: TGCGCCAGCAGCCCTGTCAGAGGGACTGAAGCTTTCTTT. This gives the protein CASSPVRGTEAFF.

This clonotype was seen more than once but under ten times. The chain employs TRBV3-1 and TRBJ2-2; the match to TRBD2 covers 13 bases. The V gene's germline CDR1 is LGHDT and CDR2 YNNKEL (reference sequence). J was trimmed by 8 bases and V by 3 bases; bases with no gene match: 6. This CDR3 spans 16 amino acids. CDR3 in amino acids: CASSHRLAGGVGELFF. The DNA for the CDR3 is TGTGCCAGCAGCCATCGACTAGCGGGAGGTGTGGGGGAGCTGTTTTTT.

The CDR3 loop reads CATRRGGEAGQGVQFF. The CDR3 bases are TGTGCCACCAGGCGTGGAGGGGAAGCGGGGCAAGGGGTGCAGTTCTTC. V and J are TRBV15 and TRBJ2-1; 7 bases fit TRBD2. The V segment lost 6 bases and the J segment 12 bases; nucleotides outside the gene matches: 20. The length of the CDR3 is 16 residues. Looked up from germline, CDR1 is LNHNV and CDR2 is YYDKDF (reference sequence).

V usage is TRBV11-2 and J usage is TRBJ1-3; D not certain. V was cut by 4 bases and J by 4 bases, with 14 bases left in between. Germline CDR1 reads SGHAT; CDR2 reads FQNNGV. The CDR3 totals 15 residues. The CDR3 bases are TGTGCCAGCAGCTACCTAAATACCGCGGGAAACACCATATATTTT. Its translation: CASSYLNTAGNTIYF. Based on the CDR3 plus reference TRBV11-2 and TRBJ1-3, the full variable domain is EAGVAQSPRYKIIEKRQSVAFWCNPISGHATLYWYQQILGQGPKLLIQFQNNGVVDDSQLPKDRFSAERLKGVDSTLKIQPAKLEDSAVYLCASSYLNTAGNTIYFGEGSWLTVV.

The V and J genes are TRBV5-1 and TRBJ1-2; 9 nucleotides agree with TRBD1. Looked up from germline, CDR1 is SGHRS and CDR2 is YFSETQ. J lost 5 bases, V lost 4 bases, and 6 bases had no gene match. There are 14 residues in the CDR3. CDR3: CASSLPDRGYGYTF. The CDR3 DNA reads TGCGCCAGCAGCCTCCCCGACAGGGGGTATGGCTACACCTTC.

This clonotype appeared a few times. The rearrangement uses TRBV5-1 and TRBJ2-2, with D perhaps matching TRBD2 (6 bases). Germline values: CDR1 SGHRS, CDR2 YFSETQ. Deletions cut 2 bases from V and 3 bases from J, with 14 bases between. The CDR3 loop spans 16 amino acids. CDR3 nucleotides: TGCGCCAGCAGCTTCTGGAGACTAGGTGACACCGGGGAGCTGTTTTTT. Its protein is CASSFWRLGDTGELFF.

This clonotype has just a few counts. This chain connects TRBV20-1 to TRBJ2-2, with 7 bases identical to TRBD1. Germline lookup yields CDR1 DFQATT and CDR2 SNEGSKA (reference sequence). The CDR3 runs 14 residues. The V segment lost 3 bases and the J segment 2 bases; nucleotides outside the gene matches: 3. The CDR3 here is CSASRQGNTGELFF. The DNA of the CDR3 is TGCAGTGCTAGTCGACAGGGTAACACCGGGGAGCTGTTTTTT.

This clonotype was seen ten or more times. J is TRBJ1-1 and V is TRBV7-2; no clear D. This CDR3 comprises 13 residues. From germline, CDR1 is SGHTA and CDR2 FQGNSA. The V end lost 5 bases, the J end lost 8 bases, and 15 bases lay between the germline ends. The CDR3 DNA is TGTGCCAGCAGCGCCCAGAATGTGTTAGAAGCTTTCTTT. It encodes CASSAQNVLEAFF. The variable domain in full, with the rest retrieved from reference TRBV7-2 and TRBJ1-1, is GAGVSQSPSNKVTEKGKDVELRCDPISGHTALYWYRQSLGQGLEFLIYFQGNSAPDKSGLPSDRFSAERTGGSVSTLTIQRTQQEDSAVYLCASSAQNVLEAFFGQGTRLTVV.

This clonotype was found many times. This sequence joins TRBV7-9 and TRBJ1-4; no definite D call. The CDR3 extends over 15 amino acids. V lost 7 bases to trimming and J lost 7 bases, with 19 bases between them. CDR1 and CDR2 from the germline V gene are SEHNR and FQNEAQ (reference sequence). CDR3 sequence reads: CASTRLTEVPEKLFF. CDR3 nucleotide sequence: TGTGCCAGCACCAGACTGACGGAAGTGCCTGAAAAACTGTTTTTT.